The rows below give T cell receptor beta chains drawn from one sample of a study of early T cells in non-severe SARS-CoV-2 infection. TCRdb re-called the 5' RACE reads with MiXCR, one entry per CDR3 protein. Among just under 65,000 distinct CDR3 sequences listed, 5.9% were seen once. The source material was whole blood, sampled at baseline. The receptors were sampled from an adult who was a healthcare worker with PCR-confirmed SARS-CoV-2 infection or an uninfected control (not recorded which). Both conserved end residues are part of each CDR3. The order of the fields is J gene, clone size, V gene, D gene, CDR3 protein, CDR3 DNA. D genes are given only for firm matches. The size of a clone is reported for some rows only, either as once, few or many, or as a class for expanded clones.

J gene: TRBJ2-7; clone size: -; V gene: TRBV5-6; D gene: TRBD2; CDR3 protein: CASSSLTSGLSYEQYF; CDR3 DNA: TGTGCCAGCAGCTCGCTGACTAGCGGCCTCTCCTACGAGCAGTACTTC
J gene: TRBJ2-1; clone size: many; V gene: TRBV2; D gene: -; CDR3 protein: CASSDVGAGSGEQFF; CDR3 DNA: TGTGCCAGCAGTGATGTTGGAGCCGGGAGCGGTGAGCAGTTCTTC
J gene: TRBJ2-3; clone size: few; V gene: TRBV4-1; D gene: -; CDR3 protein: CASSLIERPDTQYF; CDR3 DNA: TGCGCCAGCAGCCTCATAGAGCGGCCAGATACGCAGTATTTT
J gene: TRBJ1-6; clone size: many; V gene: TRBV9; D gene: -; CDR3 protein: CASSIRVNNSPLHF; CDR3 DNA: TGTGCCAGCAGTATCAGGGTCAATAATTCACCCCTCCACTTT
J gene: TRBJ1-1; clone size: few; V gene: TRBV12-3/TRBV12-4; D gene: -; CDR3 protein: CASSLIPPSREAFF; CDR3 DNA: TGTGCCAGCAGTTTGATCCCCCCGTCCCGGGAAGCTTTCTTT
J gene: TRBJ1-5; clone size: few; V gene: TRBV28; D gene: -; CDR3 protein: CASSLPNQPQHF; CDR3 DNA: TGTGCCAGCAGTTTACCTAATCAGCCCCAGCATTTT
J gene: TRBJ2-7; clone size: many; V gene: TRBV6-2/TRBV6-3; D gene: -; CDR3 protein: CASSRTAFEQYF; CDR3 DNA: TGTGCCAGCAGTCGAACCGCTTTCGAGCAGTACTTC
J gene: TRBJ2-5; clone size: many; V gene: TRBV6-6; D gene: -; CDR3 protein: CASRPFGGGQETQYF; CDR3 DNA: TGTGCCAGCAGACCCTTTGGGGGAGGCCAAGAGACCCAGTACTTC
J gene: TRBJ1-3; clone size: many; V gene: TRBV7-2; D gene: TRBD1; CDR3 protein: CASSLAGQGAGNTIYF; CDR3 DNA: TGTGCCAGCAGCTTAGCGGGGCAGGGGGCTGGAAACACCATATATTTT
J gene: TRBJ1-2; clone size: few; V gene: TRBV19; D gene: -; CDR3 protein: CASSKEQGHYGYTF; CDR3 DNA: TGTGCCAGTAGCAAAGAACAGGGCCACTATGGCTACACCTTC
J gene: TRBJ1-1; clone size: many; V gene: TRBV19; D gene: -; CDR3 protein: CASSQGRQLRTEAFF; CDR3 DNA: TGTGCCAGTAGCCAGGGGAGACAGCTAAGGACTGAAGCTTTCTTT
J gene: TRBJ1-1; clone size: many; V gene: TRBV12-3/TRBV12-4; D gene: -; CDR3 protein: CASSLDTKPSGF; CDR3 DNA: TGTGCCAGCAGCCTCGACACGAAGCCATCGGGCTTT
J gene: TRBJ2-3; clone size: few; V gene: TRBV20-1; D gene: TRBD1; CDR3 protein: CSAHGQATDTQYF; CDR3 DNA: TGCAGTGCCCACGGACAGGCGACAGATACGCAGTATTTT
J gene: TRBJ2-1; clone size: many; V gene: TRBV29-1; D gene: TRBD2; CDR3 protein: CSVDSGTNYNEQFF; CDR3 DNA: TGCAGCGTTGATAGCGGGACTAACTACAATGAGCAGTTCTTC
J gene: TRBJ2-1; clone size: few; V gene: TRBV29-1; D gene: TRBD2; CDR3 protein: CSVVGWLAGSNEQFF; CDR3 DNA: TGCAGCGTTGTGGGTTGGTTAGCGGGAAGCAATGAGCAGTTCTTC
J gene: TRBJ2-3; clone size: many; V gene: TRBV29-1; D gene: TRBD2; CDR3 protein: CSVAGLAGDTQYF; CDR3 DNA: TGCAGCGTTGCAGGGTTAGCGGGCGATACGCAGTATTTT
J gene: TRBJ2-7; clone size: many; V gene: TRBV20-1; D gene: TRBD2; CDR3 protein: CSASRGMSGTTTSYEQYF; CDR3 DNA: TGCAGTGCTAGCAGAGGGATGAGCGGGACCACAACCTCCTACGAGCAGTACTTC
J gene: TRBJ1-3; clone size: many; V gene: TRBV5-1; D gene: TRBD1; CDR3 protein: CASSSTGPGNTIYF; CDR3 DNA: TGCGCCAGCAGCTCGACAGGGCCCGGGAACACCATATATTTT
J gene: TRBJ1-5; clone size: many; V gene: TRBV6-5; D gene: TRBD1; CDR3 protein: CASSRDRVNQPQHF; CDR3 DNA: TGTGCCAGCTCTCGGGACAGGGTCAATCAGCCCCAGCATTTT
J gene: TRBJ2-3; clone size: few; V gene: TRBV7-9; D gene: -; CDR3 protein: CASSLAGSAGVVRTQYF; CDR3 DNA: TGTGCCAGCAGCTTAGCCGGTAGCGCCGGGGTTGTGCGTACGCAGTATTTT
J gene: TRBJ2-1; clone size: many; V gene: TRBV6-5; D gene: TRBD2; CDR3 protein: CASSYSIGGLAANEQFF; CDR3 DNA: TGTGCCAGCAGTTACTCGATCGGGGGACTAGCGGCTAATGAGCAGTTCTTC
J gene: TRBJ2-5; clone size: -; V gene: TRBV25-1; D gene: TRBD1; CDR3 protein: CASSEPRTGEYETQYF; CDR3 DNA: TGTGCCAGCAGTGAACCCCGGACAGGGGAGTACGAGACCCAGTACTTC
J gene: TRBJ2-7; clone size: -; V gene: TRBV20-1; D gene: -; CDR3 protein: CSATPGPSREQYF; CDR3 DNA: TGCAGTGCAACCCCGGGACCCTCGCGCGAGCAGTACTTC
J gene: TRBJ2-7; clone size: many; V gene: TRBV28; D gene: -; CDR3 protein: CASTSRPPPYEQYF; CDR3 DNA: TGTGCCAGCACCTCCCGACCGCCGCCCTACGAGCAGTACTTC
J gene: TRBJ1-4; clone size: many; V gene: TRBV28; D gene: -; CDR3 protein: CASTTWGQGYEKLFF; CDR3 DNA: TGTGCCAGCACAACCTGGGGCCAGGGGTATGAAAAACTGTTTTTT
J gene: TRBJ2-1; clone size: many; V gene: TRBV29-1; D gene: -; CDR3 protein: CSVQGLSYNEQFF; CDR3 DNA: TGCAGCGTACAGGGCCTCTCCTACAATGAGCAGTTCTTC
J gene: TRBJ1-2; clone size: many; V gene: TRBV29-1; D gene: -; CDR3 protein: CSVVSSIYGYTF; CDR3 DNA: TGCAGCGTTGTCAGTTCGATCTATGGCTACACCTTC
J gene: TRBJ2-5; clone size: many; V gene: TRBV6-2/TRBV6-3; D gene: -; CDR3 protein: CASSAYQETQYF; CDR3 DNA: TGTGCCAGCAGTGCCTACCAAGAGACCCAGTACTTC
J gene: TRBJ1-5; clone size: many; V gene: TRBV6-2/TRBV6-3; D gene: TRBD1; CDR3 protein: CASSYSISRTGGNQPQHF; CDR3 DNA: TGTGCCAGCAGTTACTCGATATCTAGGACAGGGGGTAATCAGCCCCAGCATTTT
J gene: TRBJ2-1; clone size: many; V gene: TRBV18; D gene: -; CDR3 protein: CASSPQGGEDNEQFF; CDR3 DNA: TGTGCCAGCTCACCACAGGGTGGGGAGGACAATGAGCAGTTCTTC
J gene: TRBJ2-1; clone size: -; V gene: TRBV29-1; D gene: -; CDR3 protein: CSAAGAGEQFF; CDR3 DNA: TGCAGCGCCGCGGGGGCAGGAGAGCAGTTCTTC
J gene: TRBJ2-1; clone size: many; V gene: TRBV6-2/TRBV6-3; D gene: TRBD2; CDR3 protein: CASSAGLAGKDEQFF; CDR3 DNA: TGTGCCAGCAGTGCGGGACTAGCGGGTAAGGATGAGCAGTTCTTC
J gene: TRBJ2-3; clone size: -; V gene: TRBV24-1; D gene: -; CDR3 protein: CATSDLTGGETGGPKDTQYF; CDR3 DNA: TGTGCCACCAGTGATTTGACAGGGGGCGAAACGGGAGGGCCGAAAGATACGCAGTATTTT
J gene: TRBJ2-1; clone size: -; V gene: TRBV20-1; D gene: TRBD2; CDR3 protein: CSASLTSGRNGEQFF; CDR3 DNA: TGCAGTGCTAGCCTGACTAGCGGGAGAAACGGTGAGCAATTCTTC
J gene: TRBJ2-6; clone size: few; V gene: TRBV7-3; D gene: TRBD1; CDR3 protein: CASSATGGSGANVLTF; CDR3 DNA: TGTGCCAGCAGCGCCACAGGGGGCTCTGGGGCCAACGTCCTGACTTTC
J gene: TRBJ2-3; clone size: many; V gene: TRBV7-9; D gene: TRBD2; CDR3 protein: CASSFSGRATDTQYF; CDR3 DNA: TGTGCCAGCAGCTTTAGCGGGAGGGCCACAGATACGCAGTATTTT
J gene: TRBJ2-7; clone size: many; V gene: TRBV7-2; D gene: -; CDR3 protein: CASSLEGSATQPSEQYF; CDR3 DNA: TGTGCCAGCAGCTTAGAAGGTAGCGCGACCCAACCCTCCGAGCAGTACTTC
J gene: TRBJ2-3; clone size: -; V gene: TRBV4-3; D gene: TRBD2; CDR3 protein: CASSQDLAVLTQYF; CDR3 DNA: TGCGCCAGCAGCCAAGACCTAGCGGTACTTACGCAGTATTTT
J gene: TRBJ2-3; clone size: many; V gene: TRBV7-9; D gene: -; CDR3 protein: CASSFQGRTDTQYF; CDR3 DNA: TGTGCCAGCAGCTTTCAGGGGCGCACAGATACGCAGTATTTT
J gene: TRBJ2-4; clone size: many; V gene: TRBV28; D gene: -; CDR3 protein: CASLSDLAKNIQYF; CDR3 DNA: TGTGCCAGCCTCTCGGACTTAGCCAAAAACATTCAGTACTTC
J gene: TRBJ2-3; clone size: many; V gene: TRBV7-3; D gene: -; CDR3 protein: CASSKQGGGADTQYF; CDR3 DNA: TGTGCCAGCAGCAAACAGGGAGGGGGCGCAGATACGCAGTATTTT